This TCR beta chain comes out of a study of technical replicates of blood from a handful of donors. TCRdb keeps only in-frame clones here, not all; method: immunoSEQ multiplex PCR. In the table there are tens of thousands of clones, around 97% of which are singletons. V was shortened by 3 bases and J by 7 bases, with 4 bases between the two germline ends. Germline V gene lookup returns CDR1 DFQATT and CDR2 SNEGSKA (reference sequence). The CDR3 length is 10 residues. The TCR sequence derives from a human donor in good health. The V call is TRBV20-1, the J call TRBJ2-1; D remains ambiguous. Sequenced material: T cells isolated from PBMCs. The CDR3 reads CSASSNEQFF. The CDR3 nucleotides read TGCAGTGCTAGTTCAAATGAGCAGTTCTTC.